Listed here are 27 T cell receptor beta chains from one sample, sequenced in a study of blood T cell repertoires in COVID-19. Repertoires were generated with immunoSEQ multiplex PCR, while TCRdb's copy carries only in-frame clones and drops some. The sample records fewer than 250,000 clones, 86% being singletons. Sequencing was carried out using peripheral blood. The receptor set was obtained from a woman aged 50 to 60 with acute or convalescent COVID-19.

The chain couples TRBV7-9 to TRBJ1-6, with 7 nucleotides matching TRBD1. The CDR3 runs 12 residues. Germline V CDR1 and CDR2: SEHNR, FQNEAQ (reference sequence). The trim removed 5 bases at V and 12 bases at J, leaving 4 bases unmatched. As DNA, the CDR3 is TGTGCCAGCAGCCCCGGGACAGAACCCCTCCACTTT. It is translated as CASSPGTEPLHF.

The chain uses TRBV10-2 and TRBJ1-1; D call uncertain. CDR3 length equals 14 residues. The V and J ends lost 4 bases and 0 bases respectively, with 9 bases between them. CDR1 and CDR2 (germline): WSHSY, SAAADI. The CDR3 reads CASSAPDMNTEAFF. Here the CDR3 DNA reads TGCGCCAGCAGTGCGCCAGATATGAACACTGAAGCTTTCTTT.

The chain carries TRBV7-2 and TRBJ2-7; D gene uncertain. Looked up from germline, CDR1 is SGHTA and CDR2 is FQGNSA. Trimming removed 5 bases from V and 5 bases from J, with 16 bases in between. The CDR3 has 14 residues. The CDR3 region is CASSPGLKVDEQYF. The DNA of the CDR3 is TGTGCCAGCAGCCCAGGTTTAAAGGTAGACGAGCAGTACTTC.

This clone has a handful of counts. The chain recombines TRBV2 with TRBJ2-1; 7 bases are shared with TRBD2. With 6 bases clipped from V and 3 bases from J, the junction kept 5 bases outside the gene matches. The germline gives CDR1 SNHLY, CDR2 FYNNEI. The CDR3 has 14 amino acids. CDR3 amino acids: CASRSSGFYNEQFF. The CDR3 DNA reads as TGTGCCAGCAGGTCTAGCGGCTTCTACAATGAGCAGTTCTTC.

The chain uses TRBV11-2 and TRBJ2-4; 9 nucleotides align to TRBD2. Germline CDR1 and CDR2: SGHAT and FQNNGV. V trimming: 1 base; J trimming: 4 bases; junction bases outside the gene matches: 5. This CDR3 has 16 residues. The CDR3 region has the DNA TGTGCCAGCAGCTTAGTCCCGGGACTAGCTAAAAACATTCAGTACTTC. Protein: CASSLVPGLAKNIQYF.

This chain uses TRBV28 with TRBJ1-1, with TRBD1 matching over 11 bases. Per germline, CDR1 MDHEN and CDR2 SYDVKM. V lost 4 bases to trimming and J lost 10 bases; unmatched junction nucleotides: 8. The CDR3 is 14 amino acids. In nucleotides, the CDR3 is TGTGCCAGCAGTTCCGGACAGGGGGCGAACAGAGCTTTCTTT. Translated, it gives CASSSGQGANRAFF.

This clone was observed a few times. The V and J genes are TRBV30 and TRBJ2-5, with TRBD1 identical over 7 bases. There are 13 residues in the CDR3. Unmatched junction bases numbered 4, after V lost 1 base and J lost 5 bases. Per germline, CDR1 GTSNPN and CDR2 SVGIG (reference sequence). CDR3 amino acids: CAWSGQGVETQYF. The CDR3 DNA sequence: TGTGCCTGGAGTGGGCAGGGGGTTGAGACCCAGTACTTC.

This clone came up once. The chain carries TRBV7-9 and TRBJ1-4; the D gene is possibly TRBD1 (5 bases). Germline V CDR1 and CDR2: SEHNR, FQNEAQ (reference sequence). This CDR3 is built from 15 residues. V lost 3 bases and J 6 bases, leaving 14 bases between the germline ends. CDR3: CASSFRQGDHEKLFF. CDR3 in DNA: TGTGCCAGCAGCTTTAGGCAGGGTGATCATGAAAAACTGTTTTTT. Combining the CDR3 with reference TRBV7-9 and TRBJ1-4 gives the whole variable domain DTGVSQNPRHKITKRGQNVTFRCDPISEHNRLYWYRQTLGQGPEFLTYFQNEAQLEKSRLLSDRFSAERPKGSFSTLEIQRTEQGDSAMYLCASSFRQGDHEKLFFGSGTQLSVL.

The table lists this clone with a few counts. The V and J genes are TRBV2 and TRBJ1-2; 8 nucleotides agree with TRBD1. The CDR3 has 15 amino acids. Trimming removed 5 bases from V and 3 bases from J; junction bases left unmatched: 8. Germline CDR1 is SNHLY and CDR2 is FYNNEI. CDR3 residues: CASSSGQGTYYGYTF. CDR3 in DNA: TGTGCCAGCAGTTCCGGACAGGGTACTTACTATGGCTACACCTTC.

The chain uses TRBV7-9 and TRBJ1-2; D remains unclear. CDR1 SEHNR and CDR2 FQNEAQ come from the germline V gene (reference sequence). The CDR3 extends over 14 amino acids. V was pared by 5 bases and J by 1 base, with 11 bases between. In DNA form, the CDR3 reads TGTGCCAGCAGCGAATTTGGGAGTAACTATGGCTACACCTTC. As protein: CASSEFGSNYGYTF.

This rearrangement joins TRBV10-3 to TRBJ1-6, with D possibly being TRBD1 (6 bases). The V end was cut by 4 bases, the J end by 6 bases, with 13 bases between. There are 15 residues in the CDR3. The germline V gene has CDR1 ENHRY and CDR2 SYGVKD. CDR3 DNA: TGTGCCATCAGTGTAACCCGGGACATTAATTCACCCCTCCACTTT. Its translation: CAISVTRDINSPLHF.

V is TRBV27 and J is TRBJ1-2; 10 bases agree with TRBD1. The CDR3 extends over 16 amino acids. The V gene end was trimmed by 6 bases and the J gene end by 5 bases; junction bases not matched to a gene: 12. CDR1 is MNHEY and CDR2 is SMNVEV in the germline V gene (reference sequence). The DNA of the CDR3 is TGTGCCAGCAGCTGGAGGCCCGGGACAGGGGTATATGGCTACACCTTC. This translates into CASSWRPGTGVYGYTF.

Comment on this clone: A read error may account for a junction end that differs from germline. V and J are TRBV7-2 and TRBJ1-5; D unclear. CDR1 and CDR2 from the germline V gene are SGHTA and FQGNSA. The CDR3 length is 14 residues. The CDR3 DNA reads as TGTGCCAGCAGTTTAGTAGTCAGCAATCAGCCCCAGCATTTT. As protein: CASSLVVSNQPQHF.

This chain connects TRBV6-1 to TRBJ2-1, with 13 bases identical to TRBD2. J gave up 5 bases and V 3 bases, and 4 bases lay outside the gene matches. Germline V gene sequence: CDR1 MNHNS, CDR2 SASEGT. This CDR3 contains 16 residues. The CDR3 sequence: CASSDTGTSGDNEQFF. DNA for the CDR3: TGTGCCAGCAGTGACACCGGGACTAGCGGGGACAATGAGCAGTTCTTC.

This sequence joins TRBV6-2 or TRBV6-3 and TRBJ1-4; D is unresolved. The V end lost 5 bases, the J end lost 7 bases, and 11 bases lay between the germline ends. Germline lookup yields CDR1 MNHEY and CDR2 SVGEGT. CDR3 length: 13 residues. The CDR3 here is CASSLRVLEKLFF. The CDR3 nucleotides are TGTGCCAGCAGTCTCCGGGTCCTTGAAAAACTGTTTTTT.

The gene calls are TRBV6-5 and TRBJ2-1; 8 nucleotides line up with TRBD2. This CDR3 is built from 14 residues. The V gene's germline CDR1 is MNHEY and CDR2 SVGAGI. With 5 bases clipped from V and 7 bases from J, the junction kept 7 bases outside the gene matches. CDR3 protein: CASSIPGTRNEQFF. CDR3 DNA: TGTGCCAGCAGTATCCCCGGGACTAGGAATGAGCAGTTCTTC.

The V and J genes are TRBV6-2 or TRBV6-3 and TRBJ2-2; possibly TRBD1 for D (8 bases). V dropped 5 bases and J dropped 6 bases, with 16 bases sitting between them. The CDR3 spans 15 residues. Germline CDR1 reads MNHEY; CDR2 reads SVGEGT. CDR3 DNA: TGTGCCAGCAGTCCACAGGGGGACTACGCCGGGGAGCTGTTTTTT. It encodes CASSPQGDYAGELFF.

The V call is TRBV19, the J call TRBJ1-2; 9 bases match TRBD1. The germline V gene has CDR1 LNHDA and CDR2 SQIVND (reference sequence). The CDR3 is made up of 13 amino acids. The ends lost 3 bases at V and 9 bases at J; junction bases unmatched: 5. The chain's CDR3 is CASSIQGQGRYTF. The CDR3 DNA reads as TGTGCCAGTAGTATCCAGGGACAGGGACGCTACACCTTC.

Written as DNA, the CDR3 is TGTGCTAGTGCCCTTACCAGGGGTGCTTTCTTT. It yields the protein CASALTRGAFF. V and J are TRBV12-5 and TRBJ1-1, with D possibly being TRBD1 (6 bases). The germline V gene has CDR1 LGHNT and CDR2 FRNRAP. This CDR3 comprises 11 residues. The germline V and J ends were trimmed by 7 bases and 11 bases, with 14 bases remaining between them.

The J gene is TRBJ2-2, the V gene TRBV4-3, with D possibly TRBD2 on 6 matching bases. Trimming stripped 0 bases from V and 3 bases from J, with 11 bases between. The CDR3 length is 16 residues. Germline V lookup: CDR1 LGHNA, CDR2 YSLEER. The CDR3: CASSQDLGLHTGELFF. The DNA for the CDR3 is TGCGCCAGCAGCCAAGATTTGGGACTCCACACCGGGGAGCTGTTTTTT.

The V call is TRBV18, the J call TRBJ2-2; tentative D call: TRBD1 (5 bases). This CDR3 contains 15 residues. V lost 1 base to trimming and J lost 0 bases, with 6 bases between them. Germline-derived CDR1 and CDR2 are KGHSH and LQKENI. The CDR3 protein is CASSPQGTNTGELFF. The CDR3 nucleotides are TGTGCCAGCTCACCACAGGGGACGAACACCGGGGAGCTGTTTTTT.

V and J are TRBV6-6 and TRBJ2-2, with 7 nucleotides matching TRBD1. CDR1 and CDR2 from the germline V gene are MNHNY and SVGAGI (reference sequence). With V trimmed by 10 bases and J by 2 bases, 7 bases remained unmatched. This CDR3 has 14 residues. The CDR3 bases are TGTGCCACCACCGGGACAGATAACACCGGGGAGCTGTTTTTT. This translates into CATTGTDNTGELFF.

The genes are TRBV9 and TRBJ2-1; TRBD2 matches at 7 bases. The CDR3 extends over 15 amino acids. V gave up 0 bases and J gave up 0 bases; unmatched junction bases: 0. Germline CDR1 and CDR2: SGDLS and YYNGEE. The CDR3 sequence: CASSVGDYSYNEQFF. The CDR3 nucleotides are TGTGCCAGCAGCGTAGGGGACTACTCCTACAATGAGCAGTTCTTC. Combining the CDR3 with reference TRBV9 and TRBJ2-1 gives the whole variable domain DSGVTQTPKHLITATGQRVTLRCSPRSGDLSVYWYQQSLDQGLQFLIQYYNGEERAKGNILERFSAQQFPDLHSELNLSSLELGDSALYFCASSVGDYSYNEQFFGPGTRLTVL.

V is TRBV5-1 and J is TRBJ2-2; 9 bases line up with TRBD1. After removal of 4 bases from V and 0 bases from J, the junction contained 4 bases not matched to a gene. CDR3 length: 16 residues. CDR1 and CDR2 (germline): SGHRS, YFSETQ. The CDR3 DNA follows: TGCGCCAGCAGCCAAACAGGGGGCGCGAACACCGGGGAGCTGTTTTTT. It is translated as CASSQTGGANTGELFF.

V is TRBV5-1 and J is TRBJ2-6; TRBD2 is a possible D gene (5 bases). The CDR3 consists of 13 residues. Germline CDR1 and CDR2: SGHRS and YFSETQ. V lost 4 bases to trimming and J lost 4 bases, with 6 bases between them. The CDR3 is CASSPGGANVLTF. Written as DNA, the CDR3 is TGCGCCAGCAGCCCGGGGGGGGCCAACGTCCTGACTTTC. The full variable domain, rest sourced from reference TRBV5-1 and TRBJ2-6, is KAGVTQTPRYLIKTRGQQVTLSCSPISGHRSVSWYQQTPGQGLQFLFEYFSETQRNKGNFPGRFSGRQFSNSRSEMNVSTLELGDSALYLCASSPGGANVLTFGAGSRLTVL.

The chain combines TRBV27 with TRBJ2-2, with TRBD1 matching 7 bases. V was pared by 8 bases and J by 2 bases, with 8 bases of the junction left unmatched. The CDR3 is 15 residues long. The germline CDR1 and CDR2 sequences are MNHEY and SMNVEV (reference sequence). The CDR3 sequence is CASHPGGLNTGELFF. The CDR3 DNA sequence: TGTGCCAGCCATCCAGGGGGTTTAAACACCGGGGAGCTGTTTTTT.

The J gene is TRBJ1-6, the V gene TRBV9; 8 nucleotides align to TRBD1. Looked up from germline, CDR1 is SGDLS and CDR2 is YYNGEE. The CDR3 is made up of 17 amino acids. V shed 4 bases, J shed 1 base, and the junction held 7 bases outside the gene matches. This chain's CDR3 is CASSPRQGRSYNSPLHF. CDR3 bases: TGTGCCAGCAGCCCTCGACAGGGGAGGTCCTATAATTCACCCCTCCACTTT.